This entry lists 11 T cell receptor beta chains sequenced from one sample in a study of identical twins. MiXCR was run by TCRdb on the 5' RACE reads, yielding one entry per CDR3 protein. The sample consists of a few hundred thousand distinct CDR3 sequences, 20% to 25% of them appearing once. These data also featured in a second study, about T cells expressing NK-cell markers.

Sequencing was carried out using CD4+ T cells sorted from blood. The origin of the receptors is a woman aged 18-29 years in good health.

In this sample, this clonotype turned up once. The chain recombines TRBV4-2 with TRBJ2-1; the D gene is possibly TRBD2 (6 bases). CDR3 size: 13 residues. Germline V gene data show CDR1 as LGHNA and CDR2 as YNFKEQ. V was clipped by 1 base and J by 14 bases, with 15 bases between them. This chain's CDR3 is CASSQALTAGKFF. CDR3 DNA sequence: TGTGCCAGCAGCCAAGCCCTGACCGCGGGAAAGTTCTTC.

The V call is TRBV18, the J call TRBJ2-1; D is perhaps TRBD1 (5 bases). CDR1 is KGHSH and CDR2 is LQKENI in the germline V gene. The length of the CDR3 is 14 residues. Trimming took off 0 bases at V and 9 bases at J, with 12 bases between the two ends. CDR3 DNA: TGTGCCAGCTCACCACCTCAGGGCCGCGGTGAGCAGTTCTTC. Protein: CASSPPQGRGEQFF.

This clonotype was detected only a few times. The CDR3 spells CSVHGRGLNTEAFF. The CDR3 nucleotides are TGCAGCGTTCATGGGCGGGGGTTGAACACTGAAGCTTTCTTT. The rearrangement uses TRBV29-1 and TRBJ1-1; the D gene is possibly TRBD1 (5 bases). V gave up 5 bases and J gave up 0 bases, with 13 bases separating them. Germline V gene data show CDR1 as SQVTM and CDR2 as ANQGSEA. The CDR3 runs 14 residues.

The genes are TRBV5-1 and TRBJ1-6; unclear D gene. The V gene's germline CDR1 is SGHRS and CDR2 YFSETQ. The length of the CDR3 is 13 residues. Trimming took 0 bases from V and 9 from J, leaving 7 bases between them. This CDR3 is CASSLAGISPLHF. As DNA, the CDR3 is TGCGCCAGCAGCTTGGCCGGAATTTCACCCCTCCACTTT.

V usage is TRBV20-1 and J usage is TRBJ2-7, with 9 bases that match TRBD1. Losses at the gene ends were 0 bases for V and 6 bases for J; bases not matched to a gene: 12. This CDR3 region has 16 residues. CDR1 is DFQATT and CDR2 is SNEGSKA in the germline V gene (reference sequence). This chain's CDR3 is CSARDDWGQGSTEQYF. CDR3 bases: TGCAGTGCTAGAGATGACTGGGGACAGGGCTCTACCGAGCAGTACTTC.

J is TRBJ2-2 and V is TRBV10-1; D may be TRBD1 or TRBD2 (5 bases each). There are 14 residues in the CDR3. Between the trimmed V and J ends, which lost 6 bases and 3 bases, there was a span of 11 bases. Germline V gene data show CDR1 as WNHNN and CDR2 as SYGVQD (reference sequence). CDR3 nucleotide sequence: TGCGCCAGCAGCGGACAAGCGGACACCGGGGAGCTGTTTTTT. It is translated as CASSGQADTGELFF.

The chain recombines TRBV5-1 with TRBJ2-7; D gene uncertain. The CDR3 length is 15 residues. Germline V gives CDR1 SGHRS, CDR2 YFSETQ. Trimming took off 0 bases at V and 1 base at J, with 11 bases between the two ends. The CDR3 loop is CASSLGDVRSYEQYF. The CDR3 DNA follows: TGCGCCAGCAGCTTGGGTGACGTGAGATCCTACGAGCAGTACTTC. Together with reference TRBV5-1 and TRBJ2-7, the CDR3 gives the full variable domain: KAGVTQTPRYLIKTRGQQVTLSCSPISGHRSVSWYQQTPGQGLQFLFEYFSETQRNKGNFPGRFSGRQFSNSRSEMNVSTLELGDSALYLCASSLGDVRSYEQYFGPGTRLTVT.

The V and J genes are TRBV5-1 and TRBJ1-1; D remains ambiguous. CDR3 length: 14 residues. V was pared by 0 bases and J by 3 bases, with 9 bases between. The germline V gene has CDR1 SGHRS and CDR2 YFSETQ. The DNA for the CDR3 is TGCGCCAGCAGCTTGGATCGGAAGGACACTGAAGCTTTCTTT. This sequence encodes CASSLDRKDTEAFF. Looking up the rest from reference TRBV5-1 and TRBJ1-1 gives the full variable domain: KAGVTQTPRYLIKTRGQQVTLSCSPISGHRSVSWYQQTPGQGLQFLFEYFSETQRNKGNFPGRFSGRQFSNSRSEMNVSTLELGDSALYLCASSLDRKDTEAFFGQGTRLTVV.

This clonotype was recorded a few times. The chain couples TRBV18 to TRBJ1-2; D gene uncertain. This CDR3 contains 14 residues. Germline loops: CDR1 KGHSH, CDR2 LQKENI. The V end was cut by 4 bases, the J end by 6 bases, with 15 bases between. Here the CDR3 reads CASSQVRESDGYTF. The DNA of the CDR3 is TGTGCCAGCTCACAGGTCCGGGAATCCGATGGCTACACCTTC.

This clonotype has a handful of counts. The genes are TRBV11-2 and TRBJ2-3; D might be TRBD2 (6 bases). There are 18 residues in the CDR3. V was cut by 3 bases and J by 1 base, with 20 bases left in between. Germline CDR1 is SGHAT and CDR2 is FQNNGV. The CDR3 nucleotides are TGTGCCAGCAGCTTCGGACAATTTGCGGGGTCTCGCACAGATACGCAGTATTTT. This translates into CASSFGQFAGSRTDTQYF.

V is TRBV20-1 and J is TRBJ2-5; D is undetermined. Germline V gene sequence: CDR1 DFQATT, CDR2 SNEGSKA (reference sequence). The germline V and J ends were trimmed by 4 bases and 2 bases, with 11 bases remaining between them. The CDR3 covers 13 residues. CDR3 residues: CSAMIPDQETQYF. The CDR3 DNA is TGCAGTGCTATGATTCCAGATCAAGAGACCCAGTACTTC.